This entry features one TCR beta chain sequence. The data were taken from a study of cytomegalovirus exposure and HLA in healthy donors. Trimming took 2 bases from V and 8 from J, leaving 12 bases between them. The CDR3 covers 14 residues. Germline-derived CDR1 and CDR2 are LGHNA and YSLEER. It was with 60 Vbeta and 13 Jbeta primers that the PCR ran. Clones were sequenced by immunoSEQ multiplex PCR, and TCRdb holds only the in-frame ones, with some missing. The sample contains about 140,000 clones, 78% of which appear only once. The TCR originated in a female donor in good health and CMV-seronegative. The gene calls are TRBV4-3 and TRBJ1-4; possibly TRBD1 for D (5 bases). Material: PBMCs. CDR3 DNA: TGCGCCAGCAGCCAACTCCAGGGTTGGGAAAAACTGTTTTTT. Its translation: CASSQLQGWEKLFF.